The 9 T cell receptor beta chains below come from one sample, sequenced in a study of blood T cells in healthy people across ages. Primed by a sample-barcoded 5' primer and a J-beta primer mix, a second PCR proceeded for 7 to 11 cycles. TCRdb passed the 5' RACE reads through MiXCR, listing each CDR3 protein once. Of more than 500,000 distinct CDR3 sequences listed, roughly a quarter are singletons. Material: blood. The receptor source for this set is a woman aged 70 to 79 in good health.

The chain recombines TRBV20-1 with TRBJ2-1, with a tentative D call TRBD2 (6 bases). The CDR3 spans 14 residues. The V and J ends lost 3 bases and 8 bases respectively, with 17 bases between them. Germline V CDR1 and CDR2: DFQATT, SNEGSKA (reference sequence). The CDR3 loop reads CSASPGGLLDEQFF. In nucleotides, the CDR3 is TGCAGTGCTAGTCCCGGGGGACTTCTTGATGAGCAGTTCTTC.

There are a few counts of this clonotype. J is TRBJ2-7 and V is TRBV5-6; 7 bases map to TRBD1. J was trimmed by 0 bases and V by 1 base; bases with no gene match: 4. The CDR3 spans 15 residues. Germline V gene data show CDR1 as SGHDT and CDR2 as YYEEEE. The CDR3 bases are TGTGCCAGCAGCTTGCAGGGGGAGTTCTCCTACGAGCAGTACTTC. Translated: CASSLQGEFSYEQYF. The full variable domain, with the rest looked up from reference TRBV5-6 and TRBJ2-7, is DAGVTQSPTHLIKTRGQQVTLRCSPKSGHDTVSWYQQALGQGPQFIFQYYEEEERQRGNFPDRFSGHQFPNYSSELNVNALLLGDSALYLCASSLQGEFSYEQYFGPGTRLTVT.

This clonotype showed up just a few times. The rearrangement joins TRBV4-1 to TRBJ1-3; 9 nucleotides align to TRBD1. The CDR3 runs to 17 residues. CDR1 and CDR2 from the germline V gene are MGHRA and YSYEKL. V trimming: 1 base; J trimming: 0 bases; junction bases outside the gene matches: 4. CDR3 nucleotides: TGCGCCAGCAGCCAAGGGGGACAGGGTAGCTCTGGAAACACCATATATTTT. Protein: CASSQGGQGSSGNTIYF.

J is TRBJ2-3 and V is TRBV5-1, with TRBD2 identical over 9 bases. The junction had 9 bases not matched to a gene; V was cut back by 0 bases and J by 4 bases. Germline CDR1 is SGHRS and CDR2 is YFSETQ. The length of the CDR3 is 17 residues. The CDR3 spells CASSLDGRAGGADTQYF. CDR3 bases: TGCGCCAGCAGCTTGGATGGGCGAGCGGGGGGAGCAGATACGCAGTATTTT.

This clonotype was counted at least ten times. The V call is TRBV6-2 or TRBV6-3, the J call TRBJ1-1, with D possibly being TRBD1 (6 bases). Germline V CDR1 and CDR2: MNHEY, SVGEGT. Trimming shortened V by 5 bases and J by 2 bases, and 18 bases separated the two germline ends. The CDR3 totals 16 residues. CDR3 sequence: CASSLPRQGFNTEAFF. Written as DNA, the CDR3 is TGTGCCAGCAGTCTCCCTCGCCAGGGGTTTAACACTGAAGCTTTCTTT.

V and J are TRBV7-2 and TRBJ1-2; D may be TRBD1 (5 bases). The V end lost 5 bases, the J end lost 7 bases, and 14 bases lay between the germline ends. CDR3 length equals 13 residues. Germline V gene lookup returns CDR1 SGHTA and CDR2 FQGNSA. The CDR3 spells CASSLNGGGGYTF. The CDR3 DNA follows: TGTGCCAGCAGCCTCAACGGGGGGGGTGGCTACACCTTC. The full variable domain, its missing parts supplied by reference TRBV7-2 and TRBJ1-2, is GAGVSQSPSNKVTEKGKDVELRCDPISGHTALYWYRQSLGQGLEFLIYFQGNSAPDKSGLPSDRFSAERTGGSVSTLTIQRTQQEDSAVYLCASSLNGGGGYTFGSGTRLTVV.

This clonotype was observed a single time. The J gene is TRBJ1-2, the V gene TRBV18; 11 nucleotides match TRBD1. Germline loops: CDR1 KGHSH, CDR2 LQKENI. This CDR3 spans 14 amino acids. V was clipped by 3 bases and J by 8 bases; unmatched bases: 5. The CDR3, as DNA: TGTGCCAGCTCACCGGCGGACAGGGGGCAAGGCTACACCTTC. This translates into CASSPADRGQGYTF.

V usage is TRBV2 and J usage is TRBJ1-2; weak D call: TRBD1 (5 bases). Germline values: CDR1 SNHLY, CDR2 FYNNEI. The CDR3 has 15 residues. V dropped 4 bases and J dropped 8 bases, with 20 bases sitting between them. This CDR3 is CASSGGAGEWKGYTF. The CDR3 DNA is TGTGCCAGCAGTGGAGGGGCGGGGGAATGGAAAGGCTACACCTTC.

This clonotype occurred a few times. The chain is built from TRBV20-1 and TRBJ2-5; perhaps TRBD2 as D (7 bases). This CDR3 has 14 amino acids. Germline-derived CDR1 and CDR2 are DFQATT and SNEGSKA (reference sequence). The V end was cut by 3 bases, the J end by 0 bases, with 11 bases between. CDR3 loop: CSASGRGHQETQYF. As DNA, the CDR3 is TGCAGTGCTAGTGGGCGGGGGCACCAAGAGACCCAGTACTTC.